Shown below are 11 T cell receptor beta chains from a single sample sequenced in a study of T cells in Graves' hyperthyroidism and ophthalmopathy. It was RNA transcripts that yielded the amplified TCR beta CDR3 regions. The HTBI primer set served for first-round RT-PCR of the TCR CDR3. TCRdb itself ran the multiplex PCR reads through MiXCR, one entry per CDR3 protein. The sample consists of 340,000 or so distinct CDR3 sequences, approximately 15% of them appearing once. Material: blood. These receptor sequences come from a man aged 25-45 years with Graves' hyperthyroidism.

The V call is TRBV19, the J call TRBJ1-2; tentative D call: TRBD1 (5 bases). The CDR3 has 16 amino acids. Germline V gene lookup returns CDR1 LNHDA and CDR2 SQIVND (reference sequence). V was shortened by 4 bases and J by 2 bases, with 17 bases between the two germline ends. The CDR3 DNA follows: TGTGCCAGTAGTACAACCCCCGCCGGGGGGAACTATGGCTACACCTTC. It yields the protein CASSTTPAGGNYGYTF.

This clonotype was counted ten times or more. CDR3 amino acids: CASSRGGSSYEQYF. DNA for the CDR3: TGTGCCAGCAGCCGAGGCGGCTCATCCTACGAGCAGTACTTC. The rearrangement joins TRBV28 to TRBJ2-7; D is unclear. The V end lost 6 bases, the J end lost 1 base, and 13 bases lay between the germline ends. Germline CDR1 reads MDHEN; CDR2 reads SYDVKM. This CDR3 is 14 amino acids long. Full variable domain (missing parts from reference TRBV28 and TRBJ2-7): DVKVTQSSRYLVKRTGEKVFLECVQDMDHENMFWYRQDPGLGLRLIYFSYDVKMKEKGDIPEGYSVSREKKERFSLILESASTNQTSMYLCASSRGGSSYEQYFGPGTRLTVT.

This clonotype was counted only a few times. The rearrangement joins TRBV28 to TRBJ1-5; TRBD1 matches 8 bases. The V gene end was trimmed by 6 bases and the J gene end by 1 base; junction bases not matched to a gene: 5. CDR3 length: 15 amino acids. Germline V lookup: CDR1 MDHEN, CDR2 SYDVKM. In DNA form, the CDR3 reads TGTGCCAGCAGCGACAGGGGACCCAGCAATCAGCCCCAGCATTTT. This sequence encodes CASSDRGPSNQPQHF.

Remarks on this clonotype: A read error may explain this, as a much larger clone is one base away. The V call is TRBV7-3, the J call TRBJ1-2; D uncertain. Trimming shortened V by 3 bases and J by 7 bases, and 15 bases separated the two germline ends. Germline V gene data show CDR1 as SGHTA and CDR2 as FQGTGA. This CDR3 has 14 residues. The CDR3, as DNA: TGTGCCAGCAGCTTTGGAACCGGGAATAGTGGCTACACCTTC. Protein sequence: CASSFGTGNSGYTF.

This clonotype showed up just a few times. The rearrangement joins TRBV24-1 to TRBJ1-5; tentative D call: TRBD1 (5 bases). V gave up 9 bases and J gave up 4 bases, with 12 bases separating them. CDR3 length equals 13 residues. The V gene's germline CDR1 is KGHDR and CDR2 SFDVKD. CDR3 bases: TGTGCCACCGCGCCAGGGCCAAATCAGCCCCAGCATTTT. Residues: CATAPGPNQPQHF.

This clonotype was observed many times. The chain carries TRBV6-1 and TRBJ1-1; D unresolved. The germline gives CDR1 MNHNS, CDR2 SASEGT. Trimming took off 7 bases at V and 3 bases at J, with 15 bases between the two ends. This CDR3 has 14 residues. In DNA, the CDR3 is TGTGCCAGCAAACTAATCCGGGAGGACACTGAAGCTTTCTTT. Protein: CASKLIREDTEAFF.

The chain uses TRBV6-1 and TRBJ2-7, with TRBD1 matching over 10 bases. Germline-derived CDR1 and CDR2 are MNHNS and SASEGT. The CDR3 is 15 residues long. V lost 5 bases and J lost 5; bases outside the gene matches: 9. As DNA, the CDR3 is TGTGCCAGCAGTCGACCCCGGGACAGGGGACACGAGCAGTACTTC. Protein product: CASSRPRDRGHEQYF.

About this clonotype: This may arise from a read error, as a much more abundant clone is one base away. CDR3 nucleotides: TGCGCCAGCAGCCAGGGTGCGGGGAACGAGCCGTACTTC. This sequence encodes CASSQGAGNEPYF. The V and J genes are TRBV5-1 and TRBJ2-7; D may be TRBD2 (6 bases). The CDR3 consists of 13 residues. CDR1 is SGHRS and CDR2 is YFSETQ in the germline V gene. The whole variable domain, filled in from reference TRBV5-1 and TRBJ2-7, reads KAGVTQTPRYLIKTRGQQVTLSCSPISGHRSVSWYQQTPGQGLQFLFEYFSETQRNKGNFPGRFSGRQFSNSRSEMNVSTLELGDSALYLCASSQGAGNEPYFGPGTRLTVT.

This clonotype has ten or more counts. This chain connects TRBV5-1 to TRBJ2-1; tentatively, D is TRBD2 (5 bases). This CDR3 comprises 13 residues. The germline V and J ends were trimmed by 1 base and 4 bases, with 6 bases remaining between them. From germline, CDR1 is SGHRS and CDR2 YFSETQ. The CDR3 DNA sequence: TGCGCCAGCAGCTTGCAGCGGTACAATGAGCAGTTCTTC. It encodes CASSLQRYNEQFF.

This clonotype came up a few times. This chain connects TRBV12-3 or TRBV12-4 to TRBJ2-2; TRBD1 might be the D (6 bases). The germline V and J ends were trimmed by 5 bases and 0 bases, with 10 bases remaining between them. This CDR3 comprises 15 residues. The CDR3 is CASSPDRSNTGELFF. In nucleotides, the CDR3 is TGTGCCAGCAGTCCCGACAGGTCGAACACCGGGGAGCTGTTTTTT.

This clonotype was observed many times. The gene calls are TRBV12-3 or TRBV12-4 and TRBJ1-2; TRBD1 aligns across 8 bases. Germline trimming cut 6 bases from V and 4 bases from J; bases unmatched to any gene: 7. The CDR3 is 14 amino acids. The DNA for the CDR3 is TGTGCCAGCAGCGTCCAAGGGACAGGCTATGGCTACACCTTC. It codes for CASSVQGTGYGYTF.